Only a few counts were recorded for the clone carrying this TCR beta chain. Its antigen is unidentified. These data come from a study of T cell repertoires in cytomegalovirus infection. Study conclusions and caveats: Dominating the ex vivo response were TCR beta clonotypes that were CMV-specific and HLA-C-restricted.

TCRdb re-called the reads with MiXCR, one entry per CDR3 protein. This table has roughly 310,000 distinct CDR3 sequences, roughly 29% appearing once. Between the trimmed V and J ends, which lost 5 bases and 2 bases, there was a span of 19 bases. This CDR3 comprises 17 residues. Germline V lookup: CDR1 SGHTA, CDR2 FQGTGA. This receptor was obtained from a human donor in good health (CMV status not recorded). Some clones in this sample may be carry-over from other donors' samples. Specimen: cultured PBMCs, collected from culture after CMV antigen stimulation. The gene calls are TRBV7-3 and TRBJ2-1, with a tentative D call TRBD2 (6 bases). This CDR3 is CASSPTGGDPAYNEQFF. In DNA, the CDR3 is TGTGCCAGCAGCCCGACCGGCGGGGATCCAGCCTACAATGAGCAGTTCTTC.